This entry is about one T cell receptor (beta chain). Its antigen remains unknown. The CDR3 has 15 amino acids. V lost 3 bases, J lost 4 bases, and 16 bases lay in between. Per the germline V gene, CDR1 is SGHRS and CDR2 is YFSETQ. Here immunoSEQ multiplex PCR was the method, and the copy in TCRdb shows in-frame clones only, minus some. The sample shows some 34,000 clones, roughly 85% of them seen only once. The sample's time point: new active TB diagnosis, blood taken before or within 7 days of starting treatment. This sample is part of a study of T cells in tuberculosis. About the study: In South Africa, adults with active tuberculosis were compared with IGRA-negative and latently infected IGRA-positive adolescents.

General study points: Selection depended on which cryopreserved specimens were available. Active tuberculosis TCR-alpha repertoires lay closer to GMM-specific TCRs than IGRA-negative controls, suggesting clonal expansion.

This receptor was taken from an adult with tuberculosis. Sequenced here: PBMCs, sampled at tuberculosis diagnosis. The rearrangement joins TRBV5-1 to TRBJ1-2; D possibly corresponds to TRBD1 (5 bases). The CDR3: CASSSKAGTAYGYTF. DNA for the CDR3: TGCGCCAGCAGCTCAAAAGCCGGGACTGCCTATGGCTACACCTTC.